This T cell receptor (beta chain) was captured by sequencing in a study of T cells in localized non-small cell lung cancer. Concerning this clone: Its antigen is undetermined.

The germline V gene encodes CDR1 MNHNS and CDR2 SASEGT. This CDR3 has 16 amino acids. The ends were cut back, 2 bases at V and 0 bases at J, with 10 bases in the middle. Only in-frame clones appear in the TCRdb table, and some are missing; sequencing was by immunoSEQ multiplex PCR. The sample includes under 75,000 clones, less than 90% of them seen just once. Regarding the study as a whole: Turning up in adjacent lung were a median roughly 62 of the top 100 tumor clones. Clonality peaked in uninvolved adjacent lung rather than tumor. A raised T cell density in blood coincided with lengthier overall survival. Analysis by sequencing included only one tumor region, so heterogeneity remains possible.

This receptor was obtained from a male donor at least 60 years old with stage III squamous cell lung carcinoma. This specimen was peripheral blood, taken before any cancer treatment. V usage is TRBV6-1 and J usage is TRBJ2-2, with D possibly being TRBD2 (6 bases). The CDR3 here is CASSERWGANTGELFF. In DNA form, the CDR3 reads TGTGCCAGCAGTGAAAGATGGGGGGCGAACACCGGGGAGCTGTTTTTT.